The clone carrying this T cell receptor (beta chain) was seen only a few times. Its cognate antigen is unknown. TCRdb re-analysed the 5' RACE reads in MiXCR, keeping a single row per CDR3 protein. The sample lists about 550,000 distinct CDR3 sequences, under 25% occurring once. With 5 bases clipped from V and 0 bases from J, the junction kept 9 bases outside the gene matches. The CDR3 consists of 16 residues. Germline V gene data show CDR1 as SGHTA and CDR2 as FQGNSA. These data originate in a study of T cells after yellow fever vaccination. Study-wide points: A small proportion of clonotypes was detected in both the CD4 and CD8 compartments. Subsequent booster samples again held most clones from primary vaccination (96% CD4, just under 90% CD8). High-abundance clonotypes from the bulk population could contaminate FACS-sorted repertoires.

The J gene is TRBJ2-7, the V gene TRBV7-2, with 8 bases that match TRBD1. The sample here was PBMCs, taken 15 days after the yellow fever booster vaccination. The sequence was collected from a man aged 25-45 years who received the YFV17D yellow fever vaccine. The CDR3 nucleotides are TGTGCCAGCAGCAGAACCGGGACAGGAAACTCCTACGAGCAGTACTTC. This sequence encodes CASSRTGTGNSYEQYF.